This TCR beta chain was obtained from a study of immune evolution from preneoplasia to lung adenocarcinoma (dated by TCRdb to about 2021). For the study in its entirety: No AAH lesions showed HLA loss of heterozygosity, compared with roughly 7% of AIS, more than 13% of MIA and around 35% of ADC lesions. The study profiled immune contexture across lung adenocarcinoma precursors and invasive adenocarcinoma using immune gene expression, TCR sequencing and multiplex immunofluorescence. Resected precursor lesions (AAH, AIS, MIA) and invasive adenocarcinomas were compared against paired morphologically normal lung tissue. Sample size was determined by specimen availability and not by a prior power calculation. The immune data were combined with whole exome sequencing and methylation data from the same cohort of nodules. In total, the cohort included some 50 patients with pulmonary nodules, all of whom underwent surgical resection. TCR sequencing data came from approximately 51 patients. According to the study, about 100 samples were used for TCR sequencing. POLYSOLVER was used to infer class I HLA alleles from exome data, and LOHHLA was used to detect allele-specific HLA loss. What the authors observed across the whole study: Because every patient came from Japan and China, how well the results apply to Western populations was uncertain. Clonality was highest in normal lung, while later-stage lesions appeared to have lower clonality but higher T cell density and diversity. Normal lung had the highest top T cell clone frequencies, and these frequencies appeared to fall progressively from AAH through AIS, MIA and invasive adenocarcinoma. Findings were based on association rather than direct causation; larger cohorts with long-term follow-up and longitudinal biopsies were deemed needed. The highest T cell clonality was observed in KRAS-mutant nodules compared with EGFR-mutant or double wild-type lesions.

The immunoSEQ hsTCRbeta Kit was used to sequence TCR beta CDR3 regions from DNA. For the original study's pipeline: TCR sequencing data were analysed with the ImmunoSEQ Analyzer. T cell clonality was calculated on productive rearrangements as 1 minus Pielou's evenness. To measure T cell diversity, the inverse Simpson index was applied to productive templates. T cell density was defined as TCR beta template counts normalized to usable DNA, with usable DNA estimated by amplifying and sequencing housekeeping genes. Two-sided Kruskal-Wallis tests were used to compare TCR metrics across histologic stages. This is the immuneACCESS table as TCRdb keeps it, with only in-frame sequences that have V and J called. A part of the clones is gone; compared with another copy, unresolved V genes explain less than half, and the rest is unexplained. Clone size and the V and J calls come from that table; the DNA yielded D and trimming. This sample has 8,500 to 13,000 clones in its table, and roughly four fifths of those were observed once. Around 3.5% of the sample is taken by the ten largest.

The CDR3, cysteine through phenylalanine, is 15 amino acids long. The only DNA kept is the CDR3, 45 bases in frame from the first base. The germline V gene encodes CDR1 SEHNR and CDR2 FQNEAQ (reference sequence). For this chain, trimming is 1 base at the V end and 5 bases at the J end, and the number of junction bases without a gene match is 6. On this clone: Its antigen is not yet known. The record has no base qualities; no much larger clone is one base away.

Between about 2014 and 2017, the patients underwent resection in either Japan or China. Two lung cancer pathologists independently confirmed the histologic diagnosis of each case on H&E slides. To enrich premalignant or tumor cells for nucleic acid extraction, macro-dissection was performed after pathologic assessment. DNA was isolated from FFPE tissue using the AllPrep DNA/RNA FFPE Kit. This sequence uses TRBV7-9 and TRBJ2-3, and 7 junctional nucleotides match TRBD2. This sequence originates from an older person with lung adenocarcinoma. The sequenced sample was FFPE minimally invasive lung adenocarcinoma tissue. In light of the paper, this sample's cell subset or site label describes: micro-invasive lung adenocarcinoma (MIA). The CDR3 is CASSLVAGDRDTQYF. The nucleotide sequence is TGTGCCAGCAGCTTAGTGGCGGGAGATAGAGATACGCAGTATTTT.